This T cell receptor (beta chain) was profiled in a study of cytomegalovirus exposure and HLA in healthy donors. A word on this clone: What it binds is unknown.

Notes on the study in general: A link between a missense DCLRE1C variant and TCR beta V- and J-gene trimming emerged from a later analysis.

The CDR3 is made up of 17 amino acids. The germline V gene has CDR1 SGHDT and CDR2 YYEEEE. V was cut by 4 bases and J by 5 bases, with 22 bases left in between. PCR primers comprised 60 Vbeta and 13 Jbeta primers. Method: immunoSEQ multiplex PCR; TCRdb's copy keeps in-frame clones and lacks some. The sample yields 85,000 to 100,000 clones, over 65% seen once. The TCR comes from a man aged 55 to 70 in good health and CMV-seropositive. The rearrangement joins TRBV5-6 to TRBJ1-5; D may be TRBD1 (6 bases). The sequencing sample was made of PBMCs. The CDR3 nucleotides read TGTGCCAGCAGCCCGAACAGGGCGTCTTTCGGGGATCAGCCCCAGCATTTT. This encodes CASSPNRASFGDQPQHF.